This T cell receptor (beta chain) was recorded in a study of Graves' ophthalmopathy and Graves' hyperthyroidism (dated by TCRdb to 2016 to 2019). At the level of the whole study: Peripheral blood samples were taken at the time of initial diagnosis, before any treatment was given. In total, approximately 130 blood samples were TCR-sequenced: 40 to 45 ophthalmopathy, 75 hyperthyroidism and some 17 hyperthyroidism-to-ophthalmopathy patients. For independent validation, a separate cohort was made up of approximately 18 hyperthyroidism patients plus 17 patients who later progressed from hyperthyroidism to ophthalmopathy. The study used TCR beta repertoire signatures to distinguish Graves' ophthalmopathy from Graves' hyperthyroidism and to predict progression to ophthalmopathy. To explore V-J signatures that distinguish ophthalmopathy from hyperthyroidism, a discovery set of 100 patients was enrolled, made up of around 40 with ophthalmopathy and 55 to 65 with stable hyperthyroidism. In more than five hyperthyroidism patients, T-cell repertoires of thyroid tissue and blood were compared. Following sample collection, hyperthyroidism patients were given methimazole at a starting dose of 30 mg daily, and ophthalmopathy patients were given high-dose intravenous methylprednisolone. The 85 to 100 discovery patients were divided at random into training and test sets in a 7:3 ratio. What the work shows at the level of the full study, not this receptor alone: In validation, the model predicted ophthalmopathy progression with about 64% sensitivity and approximately 75% specificity; approximately 12 predicted patients were CT-confirmed with GO in a median of approximately six months. The 13-signature model separated ophthalmopathy from stable hyperthyroidism with about 86% sensitivity and about 81% specificity in cross-validation, and 80%/75% in the test set. Most of the expanded thyroid clonotypes with a frequency above 0.001 were also detected in blood, and it was suggested that the thyroid immune response may be reflected by blood repertoires. No statistical method was used to set the sample size in advance, and the investigators knew which group each participant was assigned to.

For repertoire sequencing, the TCR beta CDR3 regions were amplified from RNA transcripts. The first round was an RT-PCR using HTBI primers with the Qiagen OneStep RT-PCR kit, and this first round was followed by a second-round multiplex PCR, then size selection and purification. Libraries were sequenced on an Illumina HiSeq2000 using paired-end 100 bp reads. The study's own analysis went as follows. SOAPnuke was used to process the reads, removing any read that contained adapters or uncalled bases, had a mean Phred below 15, or lacked an exact match to the constant primer or identifier. COPE v1.2.5 was used to merge the high-quality paired reads. Each unique nucleotide sequence was defined as a clonotype, and clonotypes were aligned to IMGT TRB V, D and J references with MiTCR v1.1. Analysis was restricted to V-J combinations with a frequency above 0.0001, which covered over 98% of repertoires. A TCR clonal expansion and chaos score per V-J combination was defined as the ratio of F50 clonal expansion to chaos observed in the TCRdist matrix. Welch's t-statistics and random forest were used to reduce features to about 13 V-J combinations, which were fed into a naive Bayes classifier. The similarity between thyroid and blood repertoires was quantified using the Morisita-Horn index. In TCRdb, the public reads were trimmed at Q25 with fastp and aligned with MiXCR, with productive beta chains retained. For every CDR3 protein sequence, its rows merge into one entry that carries the most common genes and DNA. The V and J calls come from TCRdb's annotation, not from the publication. The sample records some 520,000 distinct CDR3 sequences, 13% to 15% of which are singletons. The ten largest clonotypes hold over 7.5% of the sample.

This clonotype was observed many times. Its cognate antigen has yet to be identified. Per-base quality was not reported, and no clone a single base away is much larger than it. Patients with ophthalmopathy had moderately to severely active disease, with a Clinical Activity Score of 3 or more, a NOSPECS grade of 4 or more, and a disease duration of less than 3 months. Patients with other autoimmune diseases, uncontrolled infections, pregnancy or lactation were excluded from the study. Diagnosis relied on clinical symptoms, serum thyroxine, TRAb, thyroid ultrasound and orbital computed tomography. PBMCs were isolated from roughly 10 ml of fresh peripheral blood by Ficoll-Paque density gradient centrifugation. Total RNA was extracted using Trizol reagent, and RNA quality was checked on an Agilent 2100 Bioanalyzer. Sequencing was done on a sample of blood. The TCR sequence derives from a woman aged 25 to 39 with Graves' ophthalmopathy. Donor details come from another sample of the same person, matched by shared clones.

CDR3 protein: CASSQGQGVGGYTF. The bases read TGCGCCAGCAGCCAAGGCCAGGGAGTGGGCGGCTACACCTTC. This sequence uses TRBV4-1 and TRBJ1-2; the D region possibly corresponds to TRBD1 (5 bases align). The CDR3 runs 14 amino acids, cysteine and phenylalanine included. Here the CDR3 DNA is all that survives: 42 bases in frame from base 1. At the junction V is shortened by 1 base and J by 8 bases, with 14 bases in between. From a lookup of the germline V gene, CDR1 and CDR2 are MGHRA and YSYEKL.